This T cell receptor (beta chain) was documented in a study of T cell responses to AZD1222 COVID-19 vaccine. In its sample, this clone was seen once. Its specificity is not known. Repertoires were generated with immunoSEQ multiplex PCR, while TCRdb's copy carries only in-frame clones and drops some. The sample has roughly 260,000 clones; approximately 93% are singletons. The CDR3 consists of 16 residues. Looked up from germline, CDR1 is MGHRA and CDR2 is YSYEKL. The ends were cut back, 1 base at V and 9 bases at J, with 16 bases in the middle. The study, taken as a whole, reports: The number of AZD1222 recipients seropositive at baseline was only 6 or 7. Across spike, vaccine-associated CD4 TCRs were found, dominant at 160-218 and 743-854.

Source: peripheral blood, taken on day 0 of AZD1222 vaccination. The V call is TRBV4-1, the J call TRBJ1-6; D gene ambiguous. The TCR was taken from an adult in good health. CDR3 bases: TGCGCCAGCAGCCAAGGACCCTTGACTGTCGGTTCACCCCTCCACTTT. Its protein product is CASSQGPLTVGSPLHF.